This T cell receptor beta chain originates from a study of STAT5B mutations in CD4+ large granular lymphocyte leukemia. For the study at large: Among healthy controls, a particular HLA allele went with more CDR3 'QG' motifs.

With regard to this clone: The antigen is unknown.

CDR1 and CDR2 from the germline V gene are MNHEY and SVGAGI. This CDR3 is 15 amino acids long. Trimming shortened V by 0 bases and J by 6 bases, and 15 bases separated the two germline ends. Whole-study findings and limits: Without putative leukemic clones, patient CD4-sorted repertoires remained more clonal than healthy CD4+ repertoires. Main leukemic clonotypes were patient-specific, but about 26% appeared at low frequency elsewhere.

Clones were sequenced by immunoSEQ multiplex PCR, and TCRdb holds only the in-frame ones, with some missing. The table records approximately 25,000 clones, 74% of them present only once. The rearrangement joins TRBV6-5 to TRBJ2-7, with D unclear. This TCR derives from a human donor in good health. The sequencing input was CD4+ T cells from blood buffy coats. The CDR3 nucleotides are TGTGCCAGCAGTTACTCGCTTCCGGGCCTAGGCGAGCAGTACTTC. This encodes CASSYSLPGLGEQYF.